The 3 T cell receptor beta chains given below trace back to one sample, sequenced in a study of blood T cell repertoires in COVID-19. Assay used: immunoSEQ multiplex PCR; TCRdb lists only in-frame clones, some missing. The sample gives 100,000 or so clones, about four fifths of which show up once; 15% to 20% is in the top ten. The sample was peripheral blood. These receptors all come from a man older than 75 with acute or convalescent COVID-19.

The chain has TRBV10-1 and TRBJ2-7, with D uncertain. The CDR3 covers 13 residues. The germline V gene has CDR1 WNHNN and CDR2 SYGVQD (reference sequence). Trimming cost V 0 bases and J 7 bases, with 10 bases left between them. The CDR3 reads CASSESPVREQYF. The CDR3, as DNA: TGCGCCAGCAGTGAGTCCCCTGTGAGGGAGCAGTACTTC.

This chain uses TRBV7-2 with TRBJ1-5; 7 nucleotides agree with TRBD1. Germline V gives CDR1 SGHTA, CDR2 FQGNSA. The CDR3 has 15 residues. V lost 3 bases to trimming and J lost 7 bases; unmatched junction nucleotides: 9. Here the CDR3 DNA reads TGTGCCAGCAGCTTTGGTGACAGGGTTTACCAGCCCCAGCATTTT. Translated, it gives CASSFGDRVYQPQHF. Full variable domain (outside the CDR3, taken from reference TRBV7-2 and TRBJ1-5): GAGVSQSPSNKVTEKGKDVELRCDPISGHTALYWYRQSLGQGLEFLIYFQGNSAPDKSGLPSDRFSAERTGGSVSTLTIQRTQQEDSAVYLCASSFGDRVYQPQHFGDGTRLSIL.

V gene TRBV3-1 (or the pseudogene TRBV3-2) combines with J gene TRBJ2-1, with TRBD1 as a possible D gene (5 bases). The ends were cut back, 4 bases at V and 4 bases at J, with 11 bases in the middle. This CDR3 comprises 14 residues. CDR1 and CDR2 (germline): LGHDT, YNNKEL (reference sequence). The CDR3 here is CASSPTDTYNEQFF. CDR3 coding DNA: TGTGCCAGCAGCCCGACGGACACATACAATGAGCAGTTCTTC.